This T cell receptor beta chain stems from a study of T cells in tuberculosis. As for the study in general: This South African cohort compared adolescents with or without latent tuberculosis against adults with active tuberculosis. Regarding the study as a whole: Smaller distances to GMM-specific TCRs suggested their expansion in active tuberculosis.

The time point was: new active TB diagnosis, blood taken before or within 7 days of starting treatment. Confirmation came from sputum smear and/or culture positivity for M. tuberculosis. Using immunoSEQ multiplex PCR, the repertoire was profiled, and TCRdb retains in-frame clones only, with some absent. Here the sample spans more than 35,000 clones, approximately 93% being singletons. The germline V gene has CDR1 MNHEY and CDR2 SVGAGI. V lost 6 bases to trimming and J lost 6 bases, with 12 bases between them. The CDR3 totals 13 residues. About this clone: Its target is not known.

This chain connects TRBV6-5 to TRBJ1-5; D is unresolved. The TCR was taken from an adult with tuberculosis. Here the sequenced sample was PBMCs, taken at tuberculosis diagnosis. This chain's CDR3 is CASRSESSQPQHF. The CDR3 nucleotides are TGTGCCAGCAGGTCGGAGTCTTCTCAGCCCCAGCATTTT.